One sample yielded the 3 T cell receptor beta chains listed below, sequenced in a study of blood T cells in healthy people across ages. Primers used in a second PCR of roughly 7 to 11 cycles were a sample-barcoded 5' primer and a J-beta primer mix. TCRdb used MiXCR to reprocess the 5' RACE reads, holding one entry per CDR3 protein. The repertoire has about 1.4 million distinct CDR3 sequences, approximately 63% of them found once; the top ten carry 6.5% to 8.5%. Sequencing input: blood. These receptors came from a man aged 18 to 30 in good health.

The chain employs TRBV27 and TRBJ2-7, with D perhaps TRBD2 (5 bases). The CDR3 has 13 amino acids. V gave up 7 bases and J gave up 2 bases, with 12 bases separating them. From germline, CDR1 is MNHEY and CDR2 SMNVEV (reference sequence). The CDR3 DNA reads as TGTGCCAGCAAAGAGGGTCTAGCCTACGAGCAGTACTTC. This sequence encodes CASKEGLAYEQYF.

This clonotype was found once. As DNA, the CDR3 is TGTGCCAGCAGCCACCCCCCGGGGGGCTCCTACGAGCAGTACTTC. It specifies CASSHPPGGSYEQYF. The V gene is TRBV14, the J gene TRBJ2-7, with 7 positions matching TRBD2. The V gene end was trimmed by 3 bases and the J gene end by 0 bases; junction bases not matched to a gene: 5. CDR3 length equals 15 residues. Germline V gene data show CDR1 as SGHDN and CDR2 as FVKESK.

This clonotype was counted only a few times. The V and J genes are TRBV11-2 and TRBJ1-4; 8 bases map to TRBD1. After removal of 3 bases from V and 10 bases from J, the junction contained 13 bases not matched to a gene. CDR1 is SGHAT and CDR2 is FQNNGV in the germline V gene. The CDR3 has 16 amino acids. CDR3 sequence: CASSFDPGQAGGKLFF. DNA for the CDR3: TGTGCCAGCAGCTTCGACCCGGGACAGGCGGGCGGAAAACTGTTTTTT.